This T cell receptor (beta chain) stems from a study of T cell responses to AZD1222 COVID-19 vaccine. This clone was detected once. The antigen is unknown. The study, taken as a whole, reports: Clonal diversity may have been underestimated, and the donors were mostly white British, with more females than males. Per reports, nearly half of all spike-specific TCRs target regions that are unmutated in variants.

Assay used: immunoSEQ multiplex PCR; TCRdb lists only in-frame clones, some missing. The sample has around 250,000 clones, more than 80% seen once. The TCR comes from an adult in good health. Source: peripheral blood, taken on day 0 of AZD1222 vaccination.

Here the CDR3 reads CASSFLSGPYNEQFF. CDR3 sequence (DNA): TGCGCCAGCAGCTTTCTTAGCGGCCCCTACAATGAGCAGTTCTTC. The chain joins TRBV5-1 to TRBJ2-1; D is possibly TRBD2 (6 bases). The germline V gene has CDR1 SGHRS and CDR2 YFSETQ. V was clipped by 2 bases and J by 2 bases, with 11 bases between them. This CDR3 spans 15 amino acids.